These 11 T cell receptor beta chains were all obtained from the same sample, sequenced in a study of cytomegalovirus exposure and HLA in healthy donors (dated by TCRdb to 2017 to 2019). The receptor library was made with the immunoSEQ multiplex PCR assay. For the multiplex PCR, a mixture combining 60 forward primers for TCR Vbeta segments and 13 reverse primers for TCR Jbeta segments was used. The clones in this table, taken by TCRdb from immuneACCESS, are in-frame only. Not every clone is retained; where verified, under half of the shortfall comes from an unresolved V gene, and the cause of the rest is unknown. This sample lists 100,000 to 150,000 clones; more than 70% were detected once. Under 5% of the sample goes to the ten largest clones. Sample: PBMCs. These receptors all stem from a man aged 30 to 45 in good health and CMV-seronegative.

The chain joins TRBV9 to TRBJ2-7; D unresolved. CDR1 and CDR2 from the germline V gene are SGDLS and YYNGEE. The CDR3 spans 13 residues. The V end was cut by 0 bases, the J end by 3 bases, with 7 bases between. Here the CDR3 reads CASSVVPDYEQYF. CDR3 bases: TGTGCCAGCAGCGTAGTACCAGACTACGAGCAGTACTTC.

This sequence joins TRBV6-4 and TRBJ1-2, with 8 bases lining up with TRBD1. J gave up 3 bases and V 8 bases, and 5 bases lay outside the gene matches. Per germline, CDR1 MRHNA and CDR2 SNTAGT. CDR3 length equals 13 residues. This CDR3 is CASLSRGHYGYTF. The CDR3 bases are TGTGCCAGCCTTTCCAGGGGGCACTATGGCTACACCTTC.

The rearrangement links TRBV4-2 to TRBJ2-3; possibly TRBD2 for D (5 bases). This CDR3 comprises 16 residues. The V end was cut by 0 bases, the J end by 6 bases, with 16 bases between. The germline V gene has CDR1 LGHNA and CDR2 YNFKEQ. The CDR3, as DNA: TGTGCCAGCAGCCAAGAAACTGGACTTCCTCGCGATACGCAGTATTTT. Translating gives CASSQETGLPRDTQYF.

CDR3 protein: CASSVYGVDDTEAFF. The CDR3 DNA is TGTGCCAGCAGCGTATACGGGGTCGACGACACTGAAGCTTTCTTT. V and J are TRBV9 and TRBJ1-1; D is uncertain. The V end was cut by 1 base, the J end by 3 bases, with 13 bases between. The germline V gene encodes CDR1 SGDLS and CDR2 YYNGEE. The CDR3 covers 15 residues.

The V gene is TRBV10-2, the J gene TRBJ1-1; TRBD1 matches 8 bases. CDR3 length: 14 residues. Trimming cost V 6 bases and J 10 bases; bases outside gene matches: 13. Germline V gives CDR1 WSHSY, CDR2 SAAADI. The CDR3: CASSRDRFTWGAFF. The CDR3 coding sequence is TGCGCCAGCAGCCGGGACAGGTTCACATGGGGAGCTTTCTTT.

The chain recombines TRBV6-5 with TRBJ2-1; 9 nucleotides align to TRBD1. This CDR3 contains 15 residues. Germline CDR1 is MNHEY and CDR2 is SVGAGI. The ends lost 6 bases at V and 2 bases at J; junction bases unmatched: 5. This chain's CDR3 is CASRTGGPAYNEQFF. The CDR3 DNA reads as TGTGCCAGCAGAACAGGGGGCCCCGCCTACAATGAGCAGTTCTTC.

V is TRBV5-1 and J is TRBJ1-6; tentatively, D is TRBD1 (5 bases). The V gene lost 2 bases and the J gene lost 5 bases, with 11 bases spanning the gap. The CDR3 loop spans 15 amino acids. The germline V gene encodes CDR1 SGHRS and CDR2 YFSETQ. Written as DNA, the CDR3 is TGCGCCAGCAGCTTCGGCGGGACTGATAATTCACCCCTCCACTTT. Translation: CASSFGGTDNSPLHF.

V is TRBV10-3 and J is TRBJ2-7; no reliable D call. This CDR3 region has 13 residues. Germline V gene sequence: CDR1 ENHRY, CDR2 SYGVKD. V lost 4 bases to trimming and J lost 4 bases, with 11 bases between them. The CDR3 protein is CAISGSEDYEQYF. CDR3 sequence (DNA): TGTGCCATCAGTGGCTCTGAGGATTACGAGCAGTACTTC.

This clone showed up just once. The chain uses TRBV4-1 and TRBJ2-7; D possibly corresponds to TRBD2 (5 bases). The CDR3 has 13 amino acids. The V end lost 0 bases, the J end lost 3 bases, and 6 bases lay between the germline ends. From germline, CDR1 is MGHRA and CDR2 YSYEKL. CDR3 coding DNA: TGCGCCAGCAGCCAAGATCGGGACTACGAGCAGTACTTC. This gives the protein CASSQDRDYEQYF.

The chain carries TRBV7-2 and TRBJ1-2; D gene uncertain. The V gene lost 2 bases and the J gene lost 1 base, with 5 bases spanning the gap. CDR1 and CDR2 from the germline V gene are SGHTA and FQGNSA. The CDR3 contains 13 residues. This CDR3 is CASSLTDNYGYTF. Here the CDR3 DNA reads TGTGCCAGCAGCTTAACAGATAACTATGGCTACACCTTC. Complete variable domain (other parts from reference TRBV7-2 and TRBJ1-2): GAGVSQSPSNKVTEKGKDVELRCDPISGHTALYWYRQSLGQGLEFLIYFQGNSAPDKSGLPSDRFSAERTGGSVSTLTIQRTQQEDSAVYLCASSLTDNYGYTFGSGTRLTVV.

This chain joins TRBV6-1 and TRBJ1-5, with TRBD1 identical over 7 bases. Germline CDR1 and CDR2: MNHNS and SASEGT. Trimming removed 0 bases from V and 3 bases from J; junction bases left unmatched: 8. The CDR3 is made up of 17 amino acids. As DNA, the CDR3 is TGTGCCAGCAGTGAAGCAAAGACAGGGTATGTCAATCAGCCCCAGCATTTT. Its protein product is CASSEAKTGYVNQPQHF.